What follows are 23 T cell receptor beta chains derived from one specimen sequenced in a study of regulatory T cells in long-lasting Graves disease (dated by TCRdb to the early 2020s). The intended sense of this specimen's time point label: persistent/refractory GD, antithyroid drugs over 5 years with positive TRAb. For both TCR sequencing and RNA sequencing, RNA was extracted from PBMCs in TRIzol. Libraries were built with multiplex PCR. The sample was run on an Illumina HiSeq 4000. TCR beta libraries were built with iRepertoire HTBI primers and Arm-PCR amplification of CDR3 regions. The public reads were reprocessed in TCRdb via fastp at Q25 and MiXCR, keeping in-frame beta chains. Each entry merges the rows of one CDR3 protein and shows their most common DNA and genes. Present in this sample are 350,000 to 500,000 distinct CDR3 sequences, roughly 21% of which were seen just once. Clones ranked in the top ten supply roughly an eighth of the sample.

The source material was peripheral blood mononuclear cells (PBMCs), sampled when the disease was refractory, from a patient treated with antithyroid drugs. The receptors derive from a female donor with Graves disease.

J is TRBJ1-5 and V is TRBV19, with unresolved D. Per germline, CDR1 LNHDA and CDR2 SQIVND (reference sequence). This CDR3 spans 14 amino acids. V lost 3 bases to trimming and J lost 9 bases, with 15 bases between them. CDR3 residues: CASSMVGRRAPQHF. DNA of the CDR3: TGTGCCAGTAGTATGGTAGGGAGGAGGGCGCCCCAGCATTTT.

This clonotype was seen repeatedly, ten times or more. The chain uses TRBV24-1 and TRBJ1-1, with 9 bases identical to TRBD1. CDR3 size: 15 residues. Trimming removed 10 bases from V and 1 base from J; junction bases left unmatched: 9. Germline CDR1 and CDR2: KGHDR and SFDVKD. Written as DNA, the CDR3 is TGTGCCACGGCGACAGGGGGTTCGGGGAACACTGAAGCTTTCTTT. The encoded protein is CATATGGSGNTEAFF.

This clonotype has more than one count but fewer than ten. The chain joins TRBV15 to TRBJ2-5, with a weak D call TRBD2 (6 bases). The CDR3 is made up of 16 amino acids. The germline gives CDR1 LNHNV, CDR2 YYDKDF (reference sequence). Trimming shortened V by 1 base and J by 3 bases, and 15 bases separated the two germline ends. Here the CDR3 DNA reads TGTGCCACCAGCAGAGTCAAGGGGCCGGGAGAAGAGACCCAGTACTTC. Translating gives CATSRVKGPGEETQYF.

This chain connects TRBV20-1 to TRBJ2-5, with a possible D match to TRBD1 (6 bases). The CDR3 consists of 12 residues. Germline CDR1 DFQATT, CDR2 SNEGSKA (reference sequence). The V end was cut by 1 base, the J end by 3 bases, with 6 bases between. CDR3 sequence: CSARAGEETQYF. CDR3 DNA sequence: TGCAGTGCTAGAGCAGGGGAAGAGACCCAGTACTTC.

This clonotype has a count of ten or more. The chain employs TRBV2 and TRBJ2-5; 8 bases fit TRBD2. Trimming at V came to 6 bases and at J to 5 bases, leaving 8 bases not matched to a gene. The CDR3 has 14 residues. Germline CDR1 reads SNHLY; CDR2 reads FYNNEI. As DNA, the CDR3 is TGTGCCAGCAGCCCGGGACTAGATTTGGAGACCCAGTACTTC. Protein: CASSPGLDLETQYF.

This clonotype has more than one count but fewer than ten. The DNA for the CDR3 is TGTGCCAGTAGTATAGGACAGAATCGATATGGCTACACCTTC. This encodes CASSIGQNRYGYTF. The chain has TRBV19 and TRBJ1-2, with a weak D call TRBD1 (5 bases). Germline V gene lookup returns CDR1 LNHDA and CDR2 SQIVND (reference sequence). V shed 1 base and J shed 5 bases, with 11 bases lying between them. The CDR3 consists of 14 residues.

Only a few counts were recorded for this clonotype. This chain joins TRBV6-1 and TRBJ1-5; no firm D call. CDR3 length: 16 amino acids. Trimming took off 0 bases at V and 4 bases at J, with 13 bases between the two ends. The germline V gene encodes CDR1 MNHNS and CDR2 SASEGT. In DNA, the CDR3 is TGTGCCAGCAGTGAAGCGACGTTCTCCCCTAATCAGCCCCAGCATTTT. Encoded protein: CASSEATFSPNQPQHF.

There are many counts of this clonotype. The chain couples TRBV2 to TRBJ2-6; 8 bases line up with TRBD2. With V trimmed by 4 bases and J by 0 bases, 5 bases remained unmatched. Germline CDR1 SNHLY, CDR2 FYNNEI. The CDR3 has 17 residues. CDR3 nucleotides: TGTGCCAGCAGTGCGACTAGCGCGGGCTCTGGGGCCAACGTCCTGACTTTC. It encodes CASSATSAGSGANVLTF.

The genes are TRBV5-6 and TRBJ2-7; D ambiguous. The CDR3 sequence is 14 residues long. Deletions cut 5 bases from V and 5 bases from J, with 17 bases between. CDR1 is SGHDT and CDR2 is YYEEEE in the germline V gene. In DNA, the CDR3 is TGTGCCAGCAGTTGGACCCGGAGTTACGACGAGCAGTACTTC. Translated, it gives CASSWTRSYDEQYF. Filled out from reference TRBV5-6 and TRBJ2-7, the complete variable domain reads DAGVTQSPTHLIKTRGQQVTLRCSPKSGHDTVSWYQQALGQGPQFIFQYYEEEERQRGNFPDRFSGHQFPNYSSELNVNALLLGDSALYLCASSWTRSYDEQYFGPGTRLTVT.

The V gene is TRBV5-6, the J gene TRBJ2-7; D remains unclear. The CDR3 totals 13 residues. Germline V gene data show CDR1 as SGHDT and CDR2 as YYEEEE. Trimming took 7 bases from V and 3 from J, leaving 14 bases between them. The CDR3 loop reads CASSGQELYEQYF. The CDR3 DNA sequence: TGTGCCAGCTCCGGGCAGGAGCTCTACGAGCAGTACTTC. Full variable domain (outside the CDR3, taken from reference TRBV5-6 and TRBJ2-7): DAGVTQSPTHLIKTRGQQVTLRCSPKSGHDTVSWYQQALGQGPQFIFQYYEEEERQRGNFPDRFSGHQFPNYSSELNVNALLLGDSALYLCASSGQELYEQYFGPGTRLTVT.

This clonotype appeared a few times. The V gene is TRBV6-2 or TRBV6-3, the J gene TRBJ1-5, with a possible D match to TRBD1 (6 bases). Germline CDR1 is MNHEY and CDR2 is SVGEGT. V was shortened by 2 bases and J by 0 bases, with 8 bases between the two germline ends. This CDR3 contains 15 residues. The CDR3 DNA reads TGTGCCAGCAGTTACGGACAGTATAGCAATCAGCCCCAGCATTTT. Translated: CASSYGQYSNQPQHF.

V is TRBV5-4 and J is TRBJ2-5; the D is unclear. The CDR3 has 14 residues. The ends were cut back, 3 bases at V and 1 base at J, with 10 bases in the middle. The germline gives CDR1 SGHNT, CDR2 YYREEE (reference sequence). The CDR3 nucleotides read TGTGCCAGCAGCTCGTGGCGCGGCCAAGAGACCCAGTACTTC. Its protein product is CASSSWRGQETQYF.

The rearrangement uses TRBV19 and TRBJ2-7; 8 positions match TRBD1. V dropped 4 bases and J dropped 3; count of bases not matched to a gene: 5. CDR1 and CDR2 from the germline V gene are LNHDA and SQIVND (reference sequence). The CDR3 covers 14 residues. CDR3 nucleotides: TGTGCCAGTAGTAAAGGACAGGGTCTCTACGAGCAGTACTTC. Translated: CASSKGQGLYEQYF.

The chain links TRBV6-4 to TRBJ1-2; D is unresolved. The CDR3 runs to 13 residues. Looked up from germline, CDR1 is MRHNA and CDR2 is SNTAGT. Trimming removed 7 bases from V and 2 bases from J, with 11 bases in between. CDR3 coding DNA: TGTGCCAGCATTACGCGTTCCAACTATGGCTACACCTTC. It is translated as CASITRSNYGYTF.

This rearrangement joins TRBV20-1 to TRBJ2-3; 8 bases match TRBD1. CDR1 DFQATT and CDR2 SNEGSKA come from the germline V gene (reference sequence). The CDR3 runs to 17 residues. V dropped 4 bases and J dropped 3; count of bases not matched to a gene: 15. The CDR3 nucleotides are TGCAGTGCTACCGTACTGCGGACAGGGTCAAAGACAGATACGCAGTATTTT. This sequence encodes CSATVLRTGSKTDTQYF.

This clonotype was seen ten or more times. V and J are TRBV20-1 and TRBJ2-7; D is tentatively TRBD1 or TRBD2 (5 bases each). V was clipped by 0 bases and J by 3 bases, with 12 bases between them. CDR1 is DFQATT and CDR2 is SNEGSKA in the germline V gene (reference sequence). The CDR3 loop spans 14 amino acids. The CDR3 DNA reads TGCAGTGCTAGAGATGGGACGAGGCGCTACGAGCAGTACTTC. Its protein product is CSARDGTRRYEQYF.

This clonotype was picked up a small number of times. The chain combines TRBV20-1 with TRBJ1-5; D uncertain. The CDR3 loop spans 14 amino acids. V gave up 1 base and J gave up 7 bases, with 14 bases separating them. The germline V gene has CDR1 DFQATT and CDR2 SNEGSKA (reference sequence). CDR3 nucleotides: TGCAGTGCTAGAGGAGGCGCAGAAGGCCAGCCCCAGCATTTT. Amino acids: CSARGGAEGQPQHF.

This chain connects TRBV7-3 to TRBJ2-3, with 10 positions matching TRBD2. The CDR3 extends over 14 amino acids. Germline CDR1 SGHTA, CDR2 FQGTGA. Trimming at V came to 8 bases and at J to 4 bases, leaving 6 bases not matched to a gene. The CDR3 region is CASAAGGPADTQYF. DNA for the CDR3: TGTGCCAGCGCAGCGGGAGGGCCCGCAGATACGCAGTATTTT.

This clonotype showed up just a few times. Since no conserved phenylalanine or tryptophan closes the CDR3, a read error is the likely cause. The rearrangement links TRBV7-2 to TRBJ1-6; the D gene is possibly TRBD1 (5 bases). This CDR3 region has 19 residues. Trimming cost V 1 base and J 9 bases, with 25 bases left between them. Germline assignment: CDR1 SGHTA and CDR2 FQGNSA. Written as DNA, the CDR3 is TGTGCCAGCAGCTTAGTAAAGGGGAGCGGCCCAATCGTCGGTTCACCCCTCCACCTT. Residues: CASSLVKGSGPIVGSPLHL.

This clonotype was found many times. The chain joins TRBV12-3 or TRBV12-4 to TRBJ1-5; 7 nucleotides match TRBD1. The V segment lost 6 bases and the J segment 2 bases; nucleotides outside the gene matches: 4. The CDR3 is made up of 14 amino acids. CDR3 loop: CASSLTGGNQPQHF. The CDR3 region has the DNA TGTGCCAGCAGCTTAACAGGGGGCAATCAGCCCCAGCATTTT.

This clonotype was picked up a small number of times. The chain recombines TRBV28 with TRBJ1-1; D remains ambiguous. The germline V and J ends were trimmed by 1 base and 11 bases, with 8 bases remaining between them. Germline CDR1 is MDHEN and CDR2 is SYDVKM. This CDR3 has 11 residues. The CDR3 protein is CASSLYLYAFF. In nucleotides, the CDR3 is TGTGCCAGCAGTTTATACCTTTATGCTTTCTTT.

This clonotype was counted at least ten times. The V call is TRBV11-2, the J call TRBJ1-4; D unresolved. Germline CDR1 is SGHAT and CDR2 is FQNNGV. The CDR3 sequence is 15 residues long. The V and J ends lost 0 bases and 1 base respectively, with 6 bases between them. CDR3 protein: CASSLDPGTNEKLFF. The CDR3, as DNA: TGTGCCAGCAGCTTAGATCCGGGAACTAATGAAAAACTGTTTTTT.

The chain uses TRBV11-2 and TRBJ1-2; D is possibly TRBD1 (6 bases). In germline, CDR1 is SGHAT, CDR2 FQNNGV. V dropped 1 base and J dropped 2 bases, with 14 bases sitting between them. The CDR3 is 16 residues long. The chain's CDR3 is CASSLASGGYNYGYTF. For the CDR3, the DNA is TGTGCCAGCAGCTTAGCGTCGGGGGGCTACAACTATGGCTACACCTTC.